What follows are 30 T cell receptor beta chains derived from one specimen sequenced in a study of blood T cells in healthy people across ages. Primers used in a second PCR of roughly 7 to 12 cycles were a sample-barcoded 5' primer and a J-beta primer mix. MiXCR, applied by TCRdb to the 5' RACE reads, yields one record per CDR3 protein. The table lists about 2 million distinct CDR3 sequences, about 49% of them singletons. Sequencing used blood. These receptors were collected from a woman aged 40 to 50 in good health.

The genes are TRBV29-1 and TRBJ2-5; D is unclear. V dropped 3 bases and J dropped 7 bases, with 18 bases sitting between them. Germline V lookup: CDR1 SQVTM, CDR2 ANQGSEA. CDR3 length equals 14 residues. CDR3 in amino acids: CSVDYGASKGTQYF. The CDR3 DNA is TGCAGCGTTGATTACGGCGCCTCAAAAGGGACCCAGTACTTC.

The table lists this clonotype with a few counts. This chain joins TRBV7-9 and TRBJ1-1; tentatively, D is TRBD1 (5 bases). CDR1 and CDR2 (germline): SEHNR, FQNEAQ (reference sequence). Trimming shortened V by 7 bases and J by 5 bases, and 17 bases separated the two germline ends. CDR3 length: 14 amino acids. This chain's CDR3 is CASILTQGRTEAFF. CDR3 DNA: TGTGCCAGCATCCTTACCCAGGGTCGGACTGAAGCTTTCTTT.

This clonotype has only a few counts. The genes are TRBV6-2 or TRBV6-3 and TRBJ2-5; D call uncertain. Trimming took 2 bases from V and 5 from J, leaving 6 bases between them. This CDR3 is built from 12 residues. Germline V gene lookup returns CDR1 MNHEY and CDR2 SVGEGT. In DNA, the CDR3 is TGTGCCAGCAGTTACGTTATGGAGACCCAGTACTTC. It codes for CASSYVMETQYF.

This chain links TRBV12-3 or TRBV12-4 with TRBJ1-4; D unresolved. CDR3 length: 13 amino acids. V lost 6 bases to trimming and J lost 3 bases, with 8 bases between them. CDR3 bases: TGTGCCAGCAGAGATAGTCCTAATGAAAAACTGTTTTTT. It encodes CASRDSPNEKLFF.

The V and J genes are TRBV3-1 and TRBJ1-2, with D possibly TRBD1 on 5 matching bases. Germline V gives CDR1 LGHDT, CDR2 YNNKEL (reference sequence). The CDR3 length is 19 residues. Trimming cost V 3 bases and J 3 bases, with 26 bases left between them. The CDR3 loop is CASSHRGNPGPREDYGYTF. The CDR3 region has the DNA TGTGCCAGCAGCCACAGAGGGAATCCAGGGCCCCGGGAAGACTATGGCTACACCTTC.

This clonotype came up a few times. The chain is built from TRBV4-1 and TRBJ2-7, with 7 bases matching TRBD2. The V segment lost 0 bases and the J segment 2 bases; nucleotides outside the gene matches: 10. This CDR3 has 17 amino acids. Germline V gene lookup returns CDR1 MGHRA and CDR2 YSYEKL. The CDR3 is CASSQETPAGPTYEQYF. CDR3 nucleotide sequence: TGCGCCAGCAGCCAAGAAACCCCAGCGGGGCCGACCTACGAGCAGTACTTC.

The chain uses TRBV4-1 and TRBJ2-5; 7 bases fit TRBD2. The CDR3 is made up of 17 amino acids. Germline V gene lookup returns CDR1 MGHRA and CDR2 YSYEKL. V lost 0 bases and J lost 1; bases outside the gene matches: 8. The DNA for the CDR3 is TGCGCCAGCAGCCAAGATGGCAGCGGGGTCCCCCAAGAGACCCAGTACTTC. Amino acids: CASSQDGSGVPQETQYF.

The J gene is TRBJ2-7, the V gene TRBV6-2 or TRBV6-3; the D gene is possibly TRBD2 (6 bases). Germline assignment: CDR1 MNHEY and CDR2 SVGEGT. V was shortened by 6 bases and J by 4 bases, with 13 bases between the two germline ends. This CDR3 is built from 13 residues. The CDR3 DNA sequence: TGTGCCAGCAGGCAACTCGGGACTTACGAGCAGTACTTC. Translated, it gives CASRQLGTYEQYF.

The V call is TRBV28, the J call TRBJ2-1; 9 bases fit TRBD1. This CDR3 contains 16 residues. Germline V lookup: CDR1 MDHEN, CDR2 SYDVKM. Germline trimming cut 4 bases from V and 2 bases from J; bases unmatched to any gene: 6. As DNA, the CDR3 is TGTGCCAGCAGTTCGGCACGACAGGGGGCCTACAATGAGCAGTTCTTC. It codes for CASSSARQGAYNEQFF.

This clonotype turned up a few times. The chain couples TRBV6-1 to TRBJ2-7, with 10 bases fitting TRBD2. The J segment lost 0 bases and the V segment lost 5 bases, leaving 13 bases of the junction unmatched. This CDR3 spans 18 amino acids. The germline V gene encodes CDR1 MNHNS and CDR2 SASEGT. CDR3 protein: CASSPFASGGRSSYEQYF. The CDR3 nucleotides read TGTGCCAGCAGTCCCTTTGCTAGCGGGGGCCGCAGCTCCTACGAGCAGTACTTC.

V is TRBV20-1 and J is TRBJ2-3; D uncertain. This CDR3 contains 12 residues. Trimming took 1 base from V and 7 from J, leaving 9 bases between them. Germline values: CDR1 DFQATT, CDR2 SNEGSKA (reference sequence). CDR3 in amino acids: CSARVSLNTQYF. CDR3 sequence (DNA): TGCAGTGCTAGAGTGTCTCTTAATACGCAGTATTTT.

This chain connects TRBV28 to TRBJ2-7; D ambiguous. V was cut by 1 base and J by 3 bases, with 7 bases left in between. Germline loops: CDR1 MDHEN, CDR2 SYDVKM. The CDR3 runs 13 residues. CDR3 DNA: TGTGCCAGCAGTTTATATTCCCTCTACGAGCAGTACTTC. Its protein product is CASSLYSLYEQYF. Together with reference TRBV28 and TRBJ2-7, the CDR3 gives the full variable domain: DVKVTQSSRYLVKRTGEKVFLECVQDMDHENMFWYRQDPGLGLRLIYFSYDVKMKEKGDIPEGYSVSREKKERFSLILESASTNQTSMYLCASSLYSLYEQYFGPGTRLTVT.

The rearrangement links TRBV7-9 to TRBJ2-7, with unresolved D. This CDR3 is built from 13 residues. Germline assignment: CDR1 SEHNR and CDR2 FQNEAQ (reference sequence). Trimming took 4 bases from V and 2 from J, leaving 9 bases between them. The CDR3 DNA reads as TGTGCCAGCAGCTCACCCCCAGCCTACGAGCAGTACTTC. This translates into CASSSPPAYEQYF.

The rearrangement links TRBV20-1 to TRBJ2-7; TRBD2 matches 8 bases. Germline V gives CDR1 DFQATT, CDR2 SNEGSKA (reference sequence). Trimming cost V 6 bases and J 6 bases; bases outside gene matches: 10. This CDR3 contains 13 residues. DNA for the CDR3: TGCAGTGCACTCGGGGGGGCCAGCTCCGAGCAGTACTTC. It yields the protein CSALGGASSEQYF.

The chain employs TRBV15 and TRBJ1-1; D is uncertain. The CDR3 has 17 residues. Germline V gene data show CDR1 as LNHNV and CDR2 as YYDKDF (reference sequence). With 0 bases removed from V and 0 bases from J, the gap between germline ends came to 14 bases. The CDR3 DNA follows: TGTGCCACCAGCAGAGATCGGGCTAGCAGGATGAACACTGAAGCTTTCTTT. Amino acid sequence: CATSRDRASRMNTEAFF.

The chain is built from TRBV20-1 and TRBJ1-6; TRBD1 is a possible D gene (6 bases). The length of the CDR3 is 14 residues. Germline CDR1 is DFQATT and CDR2 is SNEGSKA (reference sequence). V lost 6 bases to trimming and J lost 1 base, with 10 bases between them. This chain's CDR3 is CSALQGSYNSPLHF. DNA of the CDR3: TGCAGTGCCCTGCAGGGGTCCTATAATTCACCCCTCCACTTT.

This chain joins TRBV20-1 and TRBJ1-1; D ambiguous. V lost 6 bases and J 5 bases, leaving 13 bases between the germline ends. From germline, CDR1 is DFQATT and CDR2 SNEGSKA (reference sequence). The CDR3 spans 12 residues. CDR3 in amino acids: CSATPQITEAFF. CDR3 DNA sequence: TGCAGTGCCACACCACAGATTACTGAAGCTTTCTTT.

V gene TRBV28 combines with J gene TRBJ1-2, with 7 bases that match TRBD1. J gave up 6 bases and V 6 bases, and 13 bases lay outside the gene matches. The CDR3 runs to 15 residues. Germline-derived CDR1 and CDR2 are MDHEN and SYDVKM. The CDR3 DNA reads as TGTGCCAGCAGCCCAGATACGGACAGGCCCCATGGCTACACCTTC. Translation gives CASSPDTDRPHGYTF.

This chain links TRBV7-9 with TRBJ2-7; D gene ambiguous. This CDR3 has 13 residues. V lost 5 bases and J 3 bases, leaving 11 bases between the germline ends. The V gene's germline CDR1 is SEHNR and CDR2 FQNEAQ (reference sequence). Here the CDR3 DNA reads TGTGCCAGCAGCGAGGCAACCTTCTACGAGCAGTACTTC. This translates into CASSEATFYEQYF. Full variable domain (outside the CDR3, taken from reference TRBV7-9 and TRBJ2-7): DTGVSQNPRHKITKRGQNVTFRCDPISEHNRLYWYRQTLGQGPEFLTYFQNEAQLEKSRLLSDRFSAERPKGSFSTLEIQRTEQGDSAMYLCASSEATFYEQYFGPGTRLTVT.

This clonotype has just one count. The V gene is TRBV6-6, the J gene TRBJ1-2; 7 bases fit TRBD1. CDR3 size: 15 residues. J lost 5 bases, V lost 3 bases, and 9 bases had no gene match. Germline loops: CDR1 MNHNY, CDR2 SVGAGI (reference sequence). The CDR3 DNA is TGTGCCAGCAGTTATGCTACAGGGGCCACATATGGCTACACCTTC. Amino acids: CASSYATGATYGYTF.

This clonotype showed up just a few times. The rearrangement uses TRBV7-6 and TRBJ2-1, with D possibly being TRBD2 (6 bases). Germline CDR1 SGHVS, CDR2 FNYEAQ. The CDR3 spans 15 residues. Trimming stripped 5 bases from V and 7 bases from J, with 18 bases between. The CDR3 DNA sequence: TGTGCCAGCAGCCGGCTGGGCTTGGGGAGGAATGAGCAGTTCTTC. Translated, it gives CASSRLGLGRNEQFF.

This clonotype was seen repeatedly, ten times or more. One end of the junction does not line up with germline, which may come from a read error. The chain is built from TRBV5-1 and TRBJ2-1, with D uncertain. This CDR3 spans 12 amino acids. Germline CDR1 is SGHRS and CDR2 is YFSETQ. The CDR3 sequence: CASSLNGNEQFF. The CDR3 DNA follows: TGTGCCAGCAGCTTAAATGGTAATGAGCAGTTCTTC.

CDR3 in amino acids: CSARAYRADTQYF. The DNA for the CDR3 is TGCAGTGCTAGAGCCTATCGTGCAGATACGCAGTATTTT. The rearrangement links TRBV20-1 to TRBJ2-3; D not resolved. V was trimmed by 1 base and J by 4 bases, leaving 9 bases between them. The germline V gene has CDR1 DFQATT and CDR2 SNEGSKA (reference sequence). This CDR3 comprises 13 residues.

This clonotype turned up a few times. The chain has TRBV7-3 and TRBJ1-5; no reliable D call. Germline CDR1 SGHTA, CDR2 FQGTGA. The CDR3 contains 13 residues. Trimming removed 0 bases from V and 7 bases from J, with 7 bases in between. CDR3 amino acids: CASSLTYGQPQHF. The CDR3 DNA reads as TGTGCCAGCAGCTTAACATACGGACAGCCCCAGCATTTT.

This clonotype has just a few counts. The chain employs TRBV2 and TRBJ2-1; D is unresolved. The CDR3 is 12 residues long. Germline CDR1 and CDR2: SNHLY and FYNNEI. The V end was cut by 4 bases, the J end by 5 bases, with 6 bases between. In nucleotides, the CDR3 is TGTGCCAGCAGTGTCTGGGACAATGAGCAGTTCTTC. It codes for CASSVWDNEQFF.

This chain joins TRBV7-2 and TRBJ2-5; no definite D call. In germline, CDR1 is SGHTA, CDR2 FQGNSA. This CDR3 region has 14 residues. V lost 6 bases to trimming and J lost 5 bases, with 16 bases between them. The CDR3 loop is CASSASSPGETQYF. DNA of the CDR3: TGTGCCAGCAGTGCCTCAAGCCCCGGTGAGACCCAGTACTTC.

About this clonotype: The junction departs from the called germline gene at one end, perhaps through a read error. The V gene is TRBV12-3 or TRBV12-4, the J gene TRBJ2-3, with 11 bases identical to TRBD2. This CDR3 is built from 17 residues. In nucleotides, the CDR3 is TGTGCCAGCAGTCTAGCGGGGGGCTCCGCTAGCACAGATGCGCAGTATTTT. Translating gives CASSLAGGSASTDAQYF.

The V gene is TRBV6-4, the J gene TRBJ1-1, with D tentatively TRBD1 (5 bases). The CDR3 extends over 14 amino acids. Germline V lookup: CDR1 MRHNA, CDR2 SNTAGT. Trimming pared 6 bases from V and 1 base from J, leaving 12 bases between. DNA of the CDR3: TGTGCCAGCAGCGAGGGGACTCGGAACACTGAAGCTTTCTTT. Amino acids: CASSEGTRNTEAFF.

This clonotype was seen more than once but under ten times. This chain connects TRBV4-1 to TRBJ2-1; the D is unclear. Germline V gene data show CDR1 as MGHRA and CDR2 as YSYEKL. CDR3 length equals 13 residues. V gave up 4 bases and J gave up 12 bases, with 16 bases separating them. The CDR3 spells CASSRLGDAAQFF. The CDR3 nucleotides are TGCGCCAGCAGCCGCCTAGGCGATGCTGCGCAGTTCTTC.

The chain joins TRBV6-5 to TRBJ1-2, with 11 positions matching TRBD1. Losses at the gene ends were 4 bases for V and 3 bases for J; bases not matched to a gene: 4. The CDR3 is 15 amino acids. Germline-derived CDR1 and CDR2 are MNHEY and SVGAGI. The CDR3 loop reads CASSWTGGHDYGYTF. The CDR3 DNA reads TGTGCCAGCAGTTGGACAGGGGGCCACGACTATGGCTACACCTTC.